These 17 T cell receptor beta chains originate from one sample sequenced in a study of blood T cell repertoires in COVID-19. TCRdb's copy holds only in-frame clones and misses some; the assay was immunoSEQ multiplex PCR. In the table there are a few hundred thousand clones, approximately 88% of which are singletons. Sequencing was carried out using peripheral blood. All receptors come from a woman aged 25 to 45 with COVID-19, enrolled during active disease.

J is TRBJ2-5 and V is TRBV19; possible D gene TRBD1, 5 bases. Germline-derived CDR1 and CDR2 are LNHDA and SQIVND (reference sequence). The CDR3 has 13 amino acids. V dropped 4 bases and J dropped 4 bases, with 10 bases sitting between them. The CDR3 DNA reads as TGTGCCAGTAGTAACAGGTGGGGAGAGACCCAGTACTTC. This gives the protein CASSNRWGETQYF.

The V call is TRBV6-5, the J call TRBJ1-2; D possibly corresponds to TRBD1 (6 bases). Per germline, CDR1 MNHEY and CDR2 SVGAGI. CDR3 length equals 15 residues. Trimming took off 0 bases at V and 6 bases at J, with 14 bases between the two ends. The CDR3 DNA follows: TGTGCCAGCAGTTACTCGAGGGGGGGAACCCATGGCTACACCTTC. Translated: CASSYSRGGTHGYTF.

V is TRBV30 and J is TRBJ2-5; 10 bases match TRBD1. The CDR3 spans 15 residues. Germline trimming cut 0 bases from V and 2 bases from J; bases unmatched to any gene: 3. CDR1 GTSNPN and CDR2 SVGIG come from the germline V gene (reference sequence). For the CDR3, the DNA is TGTGCCTGGAGTGTACGGGGACAGGGGCAAGAGACCCAGTACTTC. Translation gives CAWSVRGQGQETQYF.

The V gene is TRBV6-1, the J gene TRBJ2-5; 7 positions agree with TRBD2. CDR1 and CDR2 from the germline V gene are MNHNS and SASEGT. Germline trimming cut 1 base from V and 4 bases from J; bases unmatched to any gene: 3. This CDR3 has 14 residues. This CDR3 reads CASSEGGGSETQYF. In DNA form, the CDR3 reads TGTGCCAGCAGTGAAGGGGGGGGGTCAGAGACCCAGTACTTC.

The chain is built from TRBV9 and TRBJ1-1, with D tentatively TRBD1 (6 bases). The CDR3 has 13 amino acids. V lost 4 bases, J lost 1 base, and 8 bases lay in between. The germline gives CDR1 SGDLS, CDR2 YYNGEE. CDR3 amino acids: CASSPRGNTEAFF. The CDR3 nucleotides read TGTGCCAGCAGCCCCAGGGGGAACACTGAAGCTTTCTTT.

The chain carries TRBV28 and TRBJ1-1; 10 nucleotides match TRBD1. V lost 5 bases, J lost 0 bases, and 9 bases stayed unmatched. This CDR3 spans 17 amino acids. CDR1 MDHEN and CDR2 SYDVKM come from the germline V gene. CDR3 region: CASSLRDRGLMNTEAFF. CDR3 sequence (DNA): TGTGCCAGCAGTCTCCGGGACAGGGGACTCATGAACACTGAAGCTTTCTTT. Together with reference TRBV28 and TRBJ1-1, the CDR3 gives the full variable domain: DVKVTQSSRYLVKRTGEKVFLECVQDMDHENMFWYRQDPGLGLRLIYFSYDVKMKEKGDIPEGYSVSREKKERFSLILESASTNQTSMYLCASSLRDRGLMNTEAFFGQGTRLTVV.

The chain couples TRBV29-1 to TRBJ2-1; 9 bases are a match to TRBD2. This CDR3 is 13 amino acids long. Trimming at V came to 4 bases and at J to 8 bases, leaving 6 bases not matched to a gene. Germline V lookup: CDR1 SQVTM, CDR2 ANQGSEA. As DNA, the CDR3 is TGCAGCGTTGTGCGGGAGGGCGGCCATGAGCAGTTCTTC. It codes for CSVVREGGHEQFF.

The chain uses TRBV19 and TRBJ2-1; TRBD1 aligns across 8 bases. The CDR3 runs 16 residues. Trimming at V came to 7 bases and at J to 0 bases, leaving 8 bases not matched to a gene. CDR1 and CDR2 from the germline V gene are LNHDA and SQIVND (reference sequence). CDR3 coding DNA: TGTGCCAGTATCTCGCCTGGACAGGGCTCCTACAATGAGCAGTTCTTC. It encodes CASISPGQGSYNEQFF.

The chain links TRBV4-2 to TRBJ2-3; 13 bases are a match to TRBD2. Germline CDR1 reads LGHNA; CDR2 reads YNFKEQ. The V gene end was trimmed by 2 bases and the J gene end by 4 bases; junction bases not matched to a gene: 3. The CDR3 covers 16 residues. CDR3 sequence reads: CASSQILAGGSDTQYF. The CDR3 region has the DNA TGTGCCAGCAGCCAAATACTAGCGGGAGGGTCAGATACGCAGTATTTT.

This clone was found once. The sample holds other DNA sequences that translate to the same CDR3. V and J are TRBV18 and TRBJ2-5; D remains ambiguous. Germline loops: CDR1 KGHSH, CDR2 LQKENI. The CDR3 covers 13 residues. Trimming left V 2 bases short and J 2 bases short, with 6 bases between. The CDR3 is CASSPGPQETQYF. The CDR3 DNA reads as TGTGCCAGCTCACCAGGGCCTCAAGAGACCCAGTACTTC.

A single count supports this clone. This rearrangement joins TRBV15 to TRBJ2-3; 15 bases fit TRBD2. This CDR3 comprises 14 residues. Losses at the gene ends were 5 bases for V and 6 bases for J; bases not matched to a gene: 0. Per germline, CDR1 LNHNV and CDR2 YYDKDF (reference sequence). The CDR3 loop is CATSGTSGRDTQYF. For the CDR3, the DNA is TGTGCCACCAGCGGGACTAGCGGGAGGGATACGCAGTATTTT. The full variable domain, rest sourced from reference TRBV15 and TRBJ2-3, is DAMVIQNPRYQVTQFGKPVTLSCSQTLNHNVMYWYQQKSSQAPKLLFHYYDKDFNNEADTPDNFQSRRPNTSFCFLDIRSPGLGDTAMYLCATSGTSGRDTQYFGPGTRLTVL.

The J gene is TRBJ2-3, the V gene TRBV11-3; 9 positions agree with TRBD2. Per the germline V gene, CDR1 is SGHNT and CDR2 is YENEEA. This CDR3 has 15 amino acids. Trimming cost V 5 bases and J 3 bases; bases outside gene matches: 6. The CDR3 sequence: CASSVRLADTDTQYF. The CDR3 nucleotides are TGTGCCAGCAGCGTACGACTAGCGGATACAGATACGCAGTATTTT.

The rearrangement uses TRBV6-5 and TRBJ1-2, with 8 bases identical to TRBD1. The CDR3 totals 15 residues. Losses at the gene ends were 2 bases for V and 7 bases for J; bases not matched to a gene: 9. The germline gives CDR1 MNHEY, CDR2 SVGAGI. The CDR3 sequence: CASSYIVSGGRGYTF. The CDR3 DNA reads TGTGCCAGCAGTTACATCGTTTCAGGGGGCCGTGGCTACACCTTC.

This chain connects TRBV9 to TRBJ1-1; 7 nucleotides match TRBD1. With V trimmed by 0 bases and J by 4 bases, 6 bases remained unmatched. CDR1 is SGDLS and CDR2 is YYNGEE in the germline V gene. This CDR3 comprises 15 residues. The CDR3 DNA sequence: TGTGCCAGCAGCGTAGAAGGGGGGACAGCCACTGAAGCTTTCTTT. As protein: CASSVEGGTATEAFF.

V usage is TRBV19 and J usage is TRBJ2-1, with D maybe TRBD2 (6 bases). The V end lost 4 bases, the J end lost 0 bases, and 10 bases lay between the germline ends. This CDR3 comprises 15 residues. Germline CDR1 reads LNHDA; CDR2 reads SQIVND (reference sequence). Here the CDR3 reads CASSTSVSSYNEQFF. Written as DNA, the CDR3 is TGTGCCAGTAGTACTAGCGTTAGCTCCTACAATGAGCAGTTCTTC. The complete variable domain, with remaining parts taken from reference TRBV19 and TRBJ2-1, reads DGGITQSPKYLFRKEGQNVTLSCEQNLNHDAMYWYRQDPGQGLRLIYYSQIVNDFQKGDIAEGYSVSREKKESFPLTVTSAQKNPTAFYLCASSTSVSSYNEQFFGPGTRLTVL.

The chain is built from TRBV5-4 and TRBJ1-2; the D gene is possibly TRBD1 (6 bases). The CDR3 length is 13 residues. The V and J ends lost 10 bases and 6 bases respectively, with 19 bases between them. Germline assignment: CDR1 SGHNT and CDR2 YYREEE (reference sequence). The CDR3 DNA follows: TGTGCCGTCCCCGGGTACGGGGGGCATGGCTACACCTTC. Translated, it gives CAVPGYGGHGYTF.

This clone was recorded only once. The chain has TRBV29-1 and TRBJ2-5, with a tentative D call TRBD1 (7 bases). The CDR3 is made up of 14 amino acids. Between the trimmed V and J ends, which lost 5 bases and 6 bases, there was a span of 19 bases. The germline gives CDR1 SQVTM, CDR2 ANQGSEA. As DNA, the CDR3 is TGCAGCGTTACGCACAGGGGACGGGAGAAGACCCAGTACTTC. Residues: CSVTHRGREKTQYF.